A selection of T cell receptor beta chains follows, all from one sample in a study of response to subunit inactivated influenza vaccine. MiXCR, run by TCRdb on the RT-PCR reads, gives a single entry per CDR3 protein. The table has about 700,000 distinct CDR3 sequences, approximately 13% seen once; the top ten hold 6% to 8%. The source material was PBMCs from blood, sampled 14 days before vaccination. These receptors all stem from a man in his fifties who received an inactivated influenza vaccine. Both conserved end residues are part of each CDR3. Each record gives: D gene, V gene, clone size, J gene, CDR3 protein, CDR3 DNA. The D gene is left open where the match is weak. Only some rows state a clone size, as once, few, many or a class for expanded clones.

d_gene: TRBD2; v_gene: TRBV9; abundance: .; j_gene: TRBJ2-7; CDR3aa: CASSVEASGSIEQYF; CDR3nt: TGTGCCAGCAGCGTAGAGGCTAGCGGGAGTATCGAGCAGTACTTC
d_gene: .; v_gene: TRBV12-3/TRBV12-4; abundance: many; j_gene: TRBJ1-2; CDR3aa: CASSQALEYGYTF; CDR3nt: TGTGCCAGCAGTCAGGCCCTGGAGTATGGCTACACCTTC
d_gene: .; v_gene: TRBV10-3; abundance: few; j_gene: TRBJ1-5; CDR3aa: CAISDGATGQPQHF; CDR3nt: TGTGCCATCAGTGATGGGGCAACGGGTCAGCCCCAGCATTTT
d_gene: TRBD2; v_gene: TRBV3-1; abundance: few; j_gene: TRBJ2-7; CDR3aa: CASSQAPGLVAYEQYF; CDR3nt: TGTGCCAGCAGCCAAGCCCCGGGACTAGTTGCCTACGAGCAGTACTTC
d_gene: TRBD2; v_gene: TRBV20-1; abundance: .; j_gene: TRBJ2-7; CDR3aa: CSARDGKTSGRATSYEQYF; CDR3nt: TGCAGTGCTAGAGATGGGAAGACTAGCGGGAGGGCGACATCCTACGAGCAGTACTTC
d_gene: .; v_gene: TRBV25-1; abundance: few; j_gene: TRBJ2-5; CDR3aa: CASSEAMVGETQYF; CDR3nt: TGTGCCAGCAGTGAAGCCATGGTGGGAGAGACCCAGTACTTC
d_gene: .; v_gene: TRBV5-1; abundance: .; j_gene: TRBJ2-5; CDR3aa: CASSSGLYETQYF; CDR3nt: TGCGCCAGCAGCTCTGGTCTCTATGAGACCCAGTACTTC
d_gene: .; v_gene: TRBV29-1; abundance: few; j_gene: TRBJ2-7; CDR3aa: CSVQGLGTYDEQYF; CDR3nt: TGCAGCGTTCAGGGATTAGGAACTTACGACGAGCAGTACTTC
d_gene: .; v_gene: TRBV12-3/TRBV12-4; abundance: many; j_gene: TRBJ2-2; CDR3aa: CASSLDSAPTGELFF; CDR3nt: TGTGCCAGCAGTTTAGACAGCGCCCCCACCGGGGAGCTGTTTTTT
d_gene: .; v_gene: TRBV20-1; abundance: many; j_gene: TRBJ1-1; CDR3aa: CSASYISEAFF; CDR3nt: TGCAGTGCTAGTTATATAAGTGAAGCTTTCTTT
d_gene: TRBD2; v_gene: TRBV5-1; abundance: .; j_gene: TRBJ2-1; CDR3aa: CASSLLAGGGEQFF; CDR3nt: TGCGCCAGCAGCTTGCTAGCGGGAGGAGGTGAGCAGTTCTTC
d_gene: .; v_gene: TRBV28; abundance: few; j_gene: TRBJ2-7; CDR3aa: CASSNKRGQYF; CDR3nt: TGTGCCAGCAGTAATAAACGCGGGCAGTACTTC
d_gene: TRBD1; v_gene: TRBV4-2; abundance: few; j_gene: TRBJ2-7; CDR3aa: CASSQDLGTATYEQYF; CDR3nt: TGTGCCAGCAGCCAAGATCTAGGGACAGCCACCTACGAGCAGTACTTC
d_gene: .; v_gene: TRBV20-1; abundance: .; j_gene: TRBJ2-7; CDR3aa: CSANRASYEQYF; CDR3nt: TGCAGTGCTAACAGGGCCTCCTACGAGCAGTACTTC
d_gene: .; v_gene: TRBV5-6; abundance: few; j_gene: TRBJ2-3; CDR3aa: CASSPFPDTQYF; CDR3nt: TGTGCCAGCAGCCCGTTCCCAGATACGCAGTATTTT
d_gene: TRBD1; v_gene: TRBV14; abundance: few; j_gene: TRBJ2-6; CDR3aa: CASSQMRTGGPLTF; CDR3nt: TGTGCCAGCAGCCAAATGAGGACAGGGGGGCCTTTGACTTTC
d_gene: .; v_gene: TRBV9; abundance: few; j_gene: TRBJ2-5; CDR3aa: CASSVGGVRETQYF; CDR3nt: TGTGCCAGCAGCGTAGGCGGGGTTCGAGAGACCCAGTACTTC
d_gene: .; v_gene: TRBV5-1; abundance: few; j_gene: TRBJ1-3; CDR3aa: CASRPAGGAGNTIYF; CDR3nt: TGCGCCAGCAGACCCGCCGGGGGCGCTGGAAACACCATATATTTT
d_gene: TRBD2; v_gene: TRBV27; abundance: .; j_gene: TRBJ2-3; CDR3aa: CASSFGLAATDTQYF; CDR3nt: TGTGCCAGCAGTTTCGGGCTAGCGGCCACAGATACGCAGTATTTT
d_gene: .; v_gene: TRBV10-3; abundance: many; j_gene: TRBJ2-3; CDR3aa: CAISEDRSISSTDTQYF; CDR3nt: TGTGCCATCAGTGAGGATAGGTCCATCTCTAGCACAGATACGCAGTATTTT
d_gene: .; v_gene: TRBV20-1; abundance: .; j_gene: TRBJ2-5; CDR3aa: CSARQQGTGQETQYF; CDR3nt: TGCAGTGCTAGACAACAGGGTACAGGGCAAGAGACCCAGTACTTC
d_gene: .; v_gene: TRBV5-6; abundance: .; j_gene: TRBJ2-1; CDR3aa: CASSLLLALAYNEQFF; CDR3nt: TGTGCCAGCAGCCTACTACTTGCTTTAGCCTACAATGAGCAGTTCTTC
d_gene: TRBD2; v_gene: TRBV18; abundance: few; j_gene: TRBJ2-5; CDR3aa: CASSPTLLAGGETQYF; CDR3nt: TGTGCCAGCTCACCCACGTTACTAGCGGGAGGAGAGACCCAGTACTTC
d_gene: TRBD1; v_gene: TRBV6-1; abundance: few; j_gene: TRBJ2-3; CDR3aa: CASGGQGVDSTDTQYF; CDR3nt: TGTGCCAGCGGGGGACAGGGGGTAGACAGCACAGATACGCAGTATTTT
d_gene: TRBD1; v_gene: TRBV20-1; abundance: .; j_gene: TRBJ2-1; CDR3aa: CSARGFGTASTNRGDEQFF; CDR3nt: TGCAGTGCTAGAGGCTTTGGGACAGCCTCCACCAATCGGGGCGATGAGCAGTTCTTC
d_gene: TRBD1; v_gene: TRBV7-9; abundance: few; j_gene: TRBJ1-1; CDR3aa: CASSFTTGGLEAFF; CDR3nt: TGTGCCAGCAGCTTTACTACAGGGGGTCTCGAGGCTTTCTTT
d_gene: .; v_gene: TRBV12-3/TRBV12-4; abundance: .; j_gene: TRBJ2-7; CDR3aa: CASSLASWQNPYYEQYF; CDR3nt: TGTGCCAGCAGTTTAGCGAGTTGGCAGAACCCATACTACGAGCAGTACTTC
d_gene: TRBD1; v_gene: TRBV7-9; abundance: .; j_gene: TRBJ1-1; CDR3aa: CASSAPGTGVTEVFF; CDR3nt: TGTGCCAGCAGCGCCCCCGGGACAGGGGTAACTGAAGTTTTCTTT
d_gene: .; v_gene: TRBV24-1; abundance: few; j_gene: TRBJ2-7; CDR3aa: CATSDSRTYEQYF; CDR3nt: TGTGCCACCAGTGACTCTCGGACCTACGAGCAGTACTTC
d_gene: .; v_gene: TRBV7-8; abundance: .; j_gene: TRBJ2-1; CDR3aa: CASSLVGGTTNEQFF; CDR3nt: TGTGCCAGCAGCTTAGTCGGTGGGACGACAAATGAGCAGTTCTTC
d_gene: .; v_gene: TRBV9; abundance: many; j_gene: TRBJ2-7; CDR3aa: CASSVGVLSYEQYF; CDR3nt: TGTGCCAGCAGCGTAGGGGTCCTCTCCTACGAGCAGTACTTC
d_gene: .; v_gene: TRBV7-2; abundance: .; j_gene: TRBJ1-2; CDR3aa: CASTTFGDHGYTF; CDR3nt: TGTGCCAGCACCACCTTTGGGGATCATGGCTACACCTTC
d_gene: TRBD1; v_gene: TRBV5-5; abundance: many; j_gene: TRBJ2-2; CDR3aa: CASSSPGQGAGELFF; CDR3nt: TGTGCCAGCAGCTCTCCGGGACAGGGAGCCGGGGAGCTGTTTTTT
d_gene: TRBD2; v_gene: TRBV12-3/TRBV12-4; abundance: .; j_gene: TRBJ2-2; CDR3aa: CASSLTGTSGSGTGELFF; CDR3nt: TGTGCCAGCAGTTTAACAGGGACTAGCGGGAGTGGAACCGGGGAGCTGTTTTTT
d_gene: TRBD1; v_gene: TRBV4-2; abundance: few; j_gene: TRBJ2-6; CDR3aa: CASSQVGHRGFGANVLTF; CDR3nt: TGTGCCAGCAGCCAAGTGGGGCACAGGGGTTTTGGGGCCAACGTCCTGACTTTC
d_gene: TRBD1; v_gene: TRBV7-2; abundance: .; j_gene: TRBJ1-1; CDR3aa: CASSETGVSGTEAFF; CDR3nt: TGTGCCAGCAGCGAGACAGGGGTAAGCGGCACTGAAGCTTTCTTT
d_gene: .; v_gene: TRBV9; abundance: .; j_gene: TRBJ2-1; CDR3aa: CASSTQLRGSYNEQFF; CDR3nt: TGTGCCAGCAGCACACAGTTGCGGGGTTCTTACAATGAGCAGTTCTTC
d_gene: .; v_gene: TRBV20-1; abundance: .; j_gene: TRBJ2-5; CDR3aa: CSARAPSGQETQYF; CDR3nt: TGCAGTGCTAGAGCTCCAAGTGGGCAAGAGACCCAGTACTTC
d_gene: .; v_gene: TRBV5-1; abundance: .; j_gene: TRBJ1-3; CDR3aa: CASSSTGLSGNTIYF; CDR3nt: TGCGCCAGCAGCTCTACAGGACTCTCTGGAAACACCATATATTTT
d_gene: .; v_gene: TRBV3-1; abundance: .; j_gene: TRBJ2-2; CDR3aa: CASSQVKPGPLMGELFF; CDR3nt: TGTGCCAGCAGCCAAGTGAAGCCGGGACCCCTTATGGGGGAGCTGTTTTTT
d_gene: TRBD1; v_gene: TRBV7-2; abundance: few; j_gene: TRBJ1-6; CDR3aa: CASSFAGTGNNSPLHF; CDR3nt: TGTGCCAGCAGCTTCGCCGGGACAGGGAATAATTCACCCCTCCACTTT